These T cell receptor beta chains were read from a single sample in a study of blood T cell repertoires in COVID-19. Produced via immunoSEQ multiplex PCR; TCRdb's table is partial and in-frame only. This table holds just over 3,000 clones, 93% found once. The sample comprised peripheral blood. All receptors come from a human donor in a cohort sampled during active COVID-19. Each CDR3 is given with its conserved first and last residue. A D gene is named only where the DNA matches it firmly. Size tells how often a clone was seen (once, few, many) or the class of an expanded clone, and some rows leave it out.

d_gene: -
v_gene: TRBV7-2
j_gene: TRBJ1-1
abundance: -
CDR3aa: CASSLAHMGPPMGSTEAFF
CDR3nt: TGTGCCAGCAGCTTAGCGCATATGGGTCCCCCGATGGGGAGCACTGAAGCTTTCTTT

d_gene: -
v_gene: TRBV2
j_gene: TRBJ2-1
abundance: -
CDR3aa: CASLRTPNEQFF
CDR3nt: TGTGCCAGCCTTAGGACACCCAATGAGCAGTTCTTC

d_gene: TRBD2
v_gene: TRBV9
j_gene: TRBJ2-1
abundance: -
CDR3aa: CASSVESGRRYEQFF
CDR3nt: TGTGCCAGCAGCGTAGAGAGCGGGAGGAGGTATGAGCAGTTCTTC

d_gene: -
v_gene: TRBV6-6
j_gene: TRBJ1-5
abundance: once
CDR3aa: CASSYFAVGQGQPQHF
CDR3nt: TGTGCCAGCAGTTACTTTGCCGTAGGCCAGGGACAGCCCCAGCATTTT

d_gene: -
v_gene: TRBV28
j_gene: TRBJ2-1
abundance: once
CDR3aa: CVSNQRINNEQFF
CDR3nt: TGTGTCAGCAACCAGCGGATTAACAATGAGCAGTTCTTC

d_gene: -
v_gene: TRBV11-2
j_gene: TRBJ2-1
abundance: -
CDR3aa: CASSLTGDYNEQFF
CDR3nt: TGTGCCAGCAGCTTAACGGGGGACTACAATGAGCAGTTCTTC

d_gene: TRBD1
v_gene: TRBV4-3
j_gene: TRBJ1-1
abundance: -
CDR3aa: CASSQVGQGAPEAFF
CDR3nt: TGCGCCAGCAGCCAAGTGGGACAGGGGGCCCCTGAAGCTTTCTTT

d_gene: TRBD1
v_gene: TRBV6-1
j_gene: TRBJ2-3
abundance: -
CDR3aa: CASSEALGDRGTDTQYF
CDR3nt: TGTGCCAGCAGTGAAGCGCTAGGGGACAGAGGCACAGATACGCAGTATTTT

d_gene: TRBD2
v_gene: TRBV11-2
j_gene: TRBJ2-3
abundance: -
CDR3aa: CASSQTTSGGRMQYF
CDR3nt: TGTGCCAGCAGCCAGACTACTAGCGGGGGAAGGATGCAGTATTTT

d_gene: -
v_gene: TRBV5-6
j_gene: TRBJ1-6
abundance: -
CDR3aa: CASSLERASNSPLHF
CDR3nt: TGTGCCAGCAGCTTGGAGAGGGCTAGCAATTCACCCCTCCACTTT

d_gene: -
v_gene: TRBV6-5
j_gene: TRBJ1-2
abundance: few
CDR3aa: CASSPGGRGGYTF
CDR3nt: TGTGCCAGCAGCCCGGGAGGAAGAGGTGGCTACACCTTC

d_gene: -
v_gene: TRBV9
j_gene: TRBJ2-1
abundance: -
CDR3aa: CASSVEPGDWNEQFF
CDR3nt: TGTGCCAGCAGCGTAGAGCCCGGGGATTGGAATGAGCAGTTCTTC

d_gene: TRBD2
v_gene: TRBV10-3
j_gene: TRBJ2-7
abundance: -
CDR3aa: CAISTSRAGGVDEQYF
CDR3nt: TGTGCCATCAGTACCAGCCGAGCGGGAGGAGTTGACGAGCAGTACTTC

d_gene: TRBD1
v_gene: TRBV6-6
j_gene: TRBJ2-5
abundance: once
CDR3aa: CASSSTGWETQYF
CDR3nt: TGTGCCAGCAGCTCGACAGGGTGGGAGACCCAGTACTTC

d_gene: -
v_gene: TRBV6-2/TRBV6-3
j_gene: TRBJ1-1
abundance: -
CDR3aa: CASSYSGQGTEAFF
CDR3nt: TGTGCCAGCAGTTACTCAGGGCAGGGTACTGAAGCTTTCTTT

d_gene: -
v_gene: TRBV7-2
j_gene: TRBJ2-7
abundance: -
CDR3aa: CASSLARPGGGEQYF
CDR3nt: TGTGCCAGCAGCTTAGCACGACCCGGCGGAGGGGAGCAGTACTTC

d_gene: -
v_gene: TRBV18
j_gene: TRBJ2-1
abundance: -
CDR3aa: CASSPGRTGYGNEQFF
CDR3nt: TGTGCCAGCTCACCAGGACGCACAGGGTATGGCAATGAGCAGTTCTTC

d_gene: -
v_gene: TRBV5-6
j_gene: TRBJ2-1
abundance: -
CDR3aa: CASSQGYNEQFF
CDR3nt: TGTGCCAGCAGCCAGGGGTACAATGAGCAGTTCTTC

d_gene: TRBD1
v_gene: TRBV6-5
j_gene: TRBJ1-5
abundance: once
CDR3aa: CASSKGQGYQPQHF
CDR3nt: TGTGCCAGCAGCAAAGGACAGGGTTATCAGCCCCAGCATTTT

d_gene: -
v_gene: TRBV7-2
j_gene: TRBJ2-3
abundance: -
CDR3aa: CASSLGAGITNTDTQYF
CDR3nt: TGTGCCAGCAGCTTAGGCGCCGGGATCACGAACACAGATACGCAGTATTTT

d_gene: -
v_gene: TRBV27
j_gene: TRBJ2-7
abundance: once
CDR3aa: CASSLLGGEQYF
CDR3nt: TGTGCCAGCAGTTTATTAGGAGGGGAGCAGTACTTC

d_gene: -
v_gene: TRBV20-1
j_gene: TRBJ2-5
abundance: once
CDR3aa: CSASLKPQETQYF
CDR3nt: TGCAGTGCTAGTCTAAAACCCCAAGAGACCCAGTACTTC

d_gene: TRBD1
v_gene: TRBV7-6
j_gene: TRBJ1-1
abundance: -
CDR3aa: CASSLNGRGLGTEAFF
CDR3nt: TGTGCCAGCAGCTTAAATGGCAGGGGGCTTGGCACTGAAGCTTTCTTT

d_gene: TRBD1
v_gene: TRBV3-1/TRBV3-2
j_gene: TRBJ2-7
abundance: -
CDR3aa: CASSPGQGHYEQYF
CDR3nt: TGTGCCAGCAGCCCTGGACAGGGACACTACGAGCAGTACTTC

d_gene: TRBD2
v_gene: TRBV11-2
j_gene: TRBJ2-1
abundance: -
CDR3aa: CASQLALSYNEQFF
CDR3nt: TGTGCCAGTCAACTAGCGCTTTCCTACAATGAGCAGTTCTTC

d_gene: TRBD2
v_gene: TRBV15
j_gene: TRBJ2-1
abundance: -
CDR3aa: CATSSGLAEYNEQFF
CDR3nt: TGTGCCACCAGCAGCGGACTAGCGGAGTACAATGAGCAGTTCTTC

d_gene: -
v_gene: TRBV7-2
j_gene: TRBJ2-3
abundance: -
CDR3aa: CASSLVTGRTDTQYF
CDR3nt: TGTGCCAGCAGCTTAGTAACAGGGCGCACAGATACGCAGTATTTT

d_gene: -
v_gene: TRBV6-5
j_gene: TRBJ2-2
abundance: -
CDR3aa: CASSYKTAGELFF
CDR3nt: TGTGCCAGCAGTTACAAGACAGCCGGGGAGCTGTTTTTT

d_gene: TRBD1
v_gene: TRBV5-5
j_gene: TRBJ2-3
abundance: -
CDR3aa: CASSRGQVGDTQYF
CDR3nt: TGTGCCAGCAGCCGGGGACAGGTCGGAGATACGCAGTATTTT